The clone carrying this T cell receptor (beta chain) was picked up a small number of times. Its specificity is unknown. The sample belongs to a study of PD-1 blockade in mismatch repair-deficient tumors. Study as a whole: Patients had roughly twelve mismatch repair-deficient cancer types, all previously treated and progressing. Findings of the study overall: Tumor-resident clones, often undetectable pretreatment in blood, expanded then contracted after pembrolizumab.

Profiling relied on immunoSEQ multiplex PCR, and the TCRdb table lists in-frame clones only, not all of them. Of 70,000 to 95,000 clones listed, roughly 80% are singletons. Every patient had mismatch repair deficiency by PCR or immunohistochemistry. TCR sequencing covered a few patients who responded to pembrolizumab. The CDR3 totals 16 residues. Trimming removed 6 bases from V and 7 bases from J; junction bases left unmatched: 17. Germline CDR1 and CDR2: LNHDA and SQIVND (reference sequence). The TCR sequence derives from an adult with mismatch repair-deficient cancer. The sequencing used peripheral blood, collected 44 weeks after starting pembrolizumab. The chain carries TRBV19 and TRBJ2-7, with 8 bases aligning to TRBD2. The CDR3 region is CASSIYNPGGPEEQYF. CDR3 bases: TGTGCCAGTAGCATCTACAATCCGGGAGGGCCTGAGGAGCAGTACTTC.